Given below is one TCR beta chain in context. Sequenced by immunoSEQ multiplex PCR; TCRdb stores in-frame clones only, minus some. The sample carries around 130,000 clones, 65% to 90% recorded once. These data are taken from a study of blood T cell repertoires in COVID-19. Study context: The cDNA or gDNA used as material had been derived from T cells, B-cell-depleted T cells, or PBMCs.

V lost 4 bases and J 0 bases, leaving 14 bases between the germline ends. The CDR3 consists of 15 residues. Germline-derived CDR1 and CDR2 are SGHRS and YFSETQ. This chain links TRBV5-1 with TRBJ2-7; possible D gene TRBD2, 5 bases. This receptor was identified in a woman aged 45-65 years who had recovered from COVID-19. Source material: PBMCs or T cells enriched from blood (not recorded which). This CDR3 reads CASSSGPKVSYEQYF. The CDR3 nucleotides are TGCGCCAGCAGCAGCGGACCGAAGGTCTCCTACGAGCAGTACTTC.